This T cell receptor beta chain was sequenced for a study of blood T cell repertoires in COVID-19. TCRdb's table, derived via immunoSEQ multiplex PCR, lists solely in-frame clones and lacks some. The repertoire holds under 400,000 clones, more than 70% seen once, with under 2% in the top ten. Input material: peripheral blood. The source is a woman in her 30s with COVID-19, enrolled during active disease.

The CDR3 DNA is TGTGCCAGCCCTAGCCGGCAGACCCAGTACTTC. As protein: CASPSRQTQYF. This chain links TRBV14 with TRBJ2-5, with D possibly TRBD2 on 5 matching bases. CDR3 length: 11 amino acids. CDR1 is SGHDN, CDR2 FVKESK, per germline. Deletions cut 8 bases from V and 6 bases from J, with 10 bases between.